The 9 T cell receptor beta chains listed next were all sequenced from one sample in a study of patients and donors after allogeneic stem cell transplantation. MiXCR was run by TCRdb on the RT-PCR reads, yielding one entry per CDR3 protein. The data show over 350,000 distinct CDR3 sequences, 16% seen once. The sample was blood, either unsorted or a sorted T cell fraction (not recorded which). These receptors all stem from a human donor who was either an allogeneic HSCT recipient or a stem cell or donor lymphocyte infusion donor (not recorded which). It is not recorded whose cells these are; they may come from a transplant donor.

The chain links TRBV7-3 to TRBJ2-2; TRBD1 matches 9 bases. Germline CDR1 and CDR2: SGHTA and FQGTGA. CDR3 size: 16 residues. J was trimmed by 3 bases and V by 6 bases; bases with no gene match: 8. For the CDR3, the DNA is TGTGCCAGCAGTGACGACAGGGGGGCATACACCGGGGAGCTGTTTTTT. This gives the protein CASSDDRGAYTGELFF. Based on the CDR3 plus reference TRBV7-3 and TRBJ2-2, the full variable domain is GAGVSQTPSNKVTEKGKYVELRCDPISGHTALYWYRQSLGQGPEFLIYFQGTGAADDSGLPNDRFFAVRPEGSVSTLKIQRTERGDSAVYLCASSDDRGAYTGELFFGEGSRLTVL.

This clonotype was observed at least ten times. The chain is built from TRBV5-1 and TRBJ1-1; the D gene is possibly TRBD1 (6 bases). The V end was cut by 3 bases, the J end by 0 bases, with 12 bases between. This CDR3 has 15 residues. Germline assignment: CDR1 SGHRS and CDR2 YFSETQ. Here the CDR3 DNA reads TGCGCCAGCAGCTCAGGACAGAGCATGAACACTGAAGCTTTCTTT. It translates to CASSSGQSMNTEAFF.

This chain uses TRBV5-1 with TRBJ2-7; perhaps TRBD1 as D (6 bases). V shed 3 bases and J shed 3 bases, with 25 bases lying between them. CDR3 size: 18 residues. In germline, CDR1 is SGHRS, CDR2 YFSETQ. CDR3 loop: CASSYSPWGTDRYYEQYF. CDR3 coding DNA: TGCGCCAGCAGCTACTCTCCGTGGGGGACCGACAGGTACTACGAGCAGTACTTC.

This clonotype has at least ten counts. V gene TRBV30 combines with J gene TRBJ2-1, with D maybe TRBD2 (6 bases). Germline V gives CDR1 GTSNPN, CDR2 SVGIG (reference sequence). The CDR3 sequence is 11 residues long. The V and J ends lost 1 base and 12 bases respectively, with 10 bases between them. CDR3 sequence reads: CAWSGGGLQFF. CDR3 nucleotides: TGTGCCTGGAGTGGGGGAGGATTGCAGTTCTTC.

The chain is built from TRBV5-4 and TRBJ2-1, with D tentatively TRBD1 (7 bases). The V end lost 1 base, the J end lost 0 bases, and 14 bases lay between the germline ends. Looked up from germline, CDR1 is SGHNT and CDR2 is YYREEE (reference sequence). There are 17 residues in the CDR3. CDR3 amino acids: CASSLQGGPSSYNEQFF. In DNA, the CDR3 is TGTGCCAGCAGCTTGCAGGGGGGCCCGAGCTCCTACAATGAGCAGTTCTTC. Full variable domain (rest looked up from reference TRBV5-4 and TRBJ2-1): ETGVTQSPTHLIKTRGQQVTLRCSSQSGHNTVSWYQQALGQGPQFIFQYYREEENGRGNFPPRFSGLQFPNYSSELNVNALELDDSALYLCASSLQGGPSSYNEQFFGPGTRLTVL.

V usage is TRBV4-3 and J usage is TRBJ1-5; a possible D gene is TRBD1 (5 bases). The germline CDR1 and CDR2 sequences are LGHNA and YSLEER. The CDR3 has 15 amino acids. The V and J ends lost 0 bases and 6 bases respectively, with 12 bases between them. The CDR3 coding sequence is TGCGCCAGCAGCCAAGAGTGGGGGAACGGTCAGCCCCAGCATTTT. This translates into CASSQEWGNGQPQHF.

Only a few counts were recorded for this clonotype. This chain links TRBV6-2 or TRBV6-3 with TRBJ1-2; no reliable D call. The CDR3 totals 20 residues. Trimming cost V 0 bases and J 4 bases, with 27 bases left between them. The germline gives CDR1 MNHEY, CDR2 SVGEGT. CDR3: CASSYSPYGEVDLEGYGYTF. DNA of the CDR3: TGTGCCAGCAGTTACTCGCCCTATGGGGAGGTCGACCTGGAAGGCTATGGCTACACCTTC.

This rearrangement joins TRBV5-1 to TRBJ1-1; D is undetermined. The CDR3 covers 15 residues. Between the trimmed V and J ends, which lost 1 base and 2 bases, there was a span of 12 bases. CDR1 and CDR2 from the germline V gene are SGHRS and YFSETQ. The CDR3 reads CASSLQERINTEAFF. The CDR3 DNA reads as TGCGCCAGCAGCTTGCAGGAACGGATCAACACTGAAGCTTTCTTT. Based on the CDR3 plus reference TRBV5-1 and TRBJ1-1, the full variable domain is KAGVTQTPRYLIKTRGQQVTLSCSPISGHRSVSWYQQTPGQGLQFLFEYFSETQRNKGNFPGRFSGRQFSNSRSEMNVSTLELGDSALYLCASSLQERINTEAFFGQGTRLTVV.

This clonotype was seen only a few times. The rearrangement links TRBV24-1 to TRBJ2-5; D assignment may be TRBD1 or TRBD2 (5 bases each). The germline V gene has CDR1 KGHDR and CDR2 SFDVKD. V was trimmed by 11 bases and J by 1 base, leaving 16 bases between them. This CDR3 contains 14 residues. In DNA form, the CDR3 reads TGTGCCAGCGGTGGGGCGGGCCTCCAAGAGACCCAGTACTTC. This encodes CASGGAGLQETQYF.